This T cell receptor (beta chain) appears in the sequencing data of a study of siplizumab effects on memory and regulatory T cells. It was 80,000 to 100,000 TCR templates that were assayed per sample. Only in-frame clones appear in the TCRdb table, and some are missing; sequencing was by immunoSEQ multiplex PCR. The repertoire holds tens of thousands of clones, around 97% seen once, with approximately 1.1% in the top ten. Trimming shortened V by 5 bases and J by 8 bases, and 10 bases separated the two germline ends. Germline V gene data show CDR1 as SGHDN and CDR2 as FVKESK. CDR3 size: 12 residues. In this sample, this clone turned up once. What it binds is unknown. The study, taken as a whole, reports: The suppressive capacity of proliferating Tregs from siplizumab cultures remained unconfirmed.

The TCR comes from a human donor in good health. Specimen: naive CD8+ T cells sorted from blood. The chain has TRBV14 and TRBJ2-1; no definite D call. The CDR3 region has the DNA TGTGCCAGCAGCTTAGACTTCTATGAGCAGTTCTTC. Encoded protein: CASSLDFYEQFF.